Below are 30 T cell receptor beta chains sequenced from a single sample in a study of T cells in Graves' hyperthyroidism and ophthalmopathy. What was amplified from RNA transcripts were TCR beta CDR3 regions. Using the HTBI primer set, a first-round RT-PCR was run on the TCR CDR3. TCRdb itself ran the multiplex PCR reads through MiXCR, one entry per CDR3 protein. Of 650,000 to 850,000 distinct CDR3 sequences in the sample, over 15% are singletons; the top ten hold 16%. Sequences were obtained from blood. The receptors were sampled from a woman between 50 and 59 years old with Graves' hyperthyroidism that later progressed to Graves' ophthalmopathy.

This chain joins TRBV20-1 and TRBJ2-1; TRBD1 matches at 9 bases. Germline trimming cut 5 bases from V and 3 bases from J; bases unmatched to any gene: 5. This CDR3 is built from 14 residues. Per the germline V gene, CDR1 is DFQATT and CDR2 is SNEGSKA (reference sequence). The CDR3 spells CSALQGANYNEQFF. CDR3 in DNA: TGCAGTGCTTTACAGGGGGCGAACTACAATGAGCAGTTCTTC.

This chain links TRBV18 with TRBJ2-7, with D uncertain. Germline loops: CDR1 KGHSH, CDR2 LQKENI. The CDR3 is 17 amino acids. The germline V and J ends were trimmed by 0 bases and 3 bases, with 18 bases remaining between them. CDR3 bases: TGTGCCAGCTCACCACCGAATCCACGCGGAGAGTACTACGAGCAGTACTTC. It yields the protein CASSPPNPRGEYYEQYF.

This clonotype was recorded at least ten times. In DNA form, the CDR3 reads TGTGCCAGCAGGTCTAGCGGGGGGTATCCAGATACGCAGTATTTT. Its translation: CASRSSGGYPDTQYF. The V call is TRBV27, the J call TRBJ2-3; 11 bases map to TRBD2. This CDR3 has 15 residues. Germline V lookup: CDR1 MNHEY, CDR2 SMNVEV (reference sequence). J gave up 4 bases and V 6 bases, and 6 bases lay outside the gene matches.

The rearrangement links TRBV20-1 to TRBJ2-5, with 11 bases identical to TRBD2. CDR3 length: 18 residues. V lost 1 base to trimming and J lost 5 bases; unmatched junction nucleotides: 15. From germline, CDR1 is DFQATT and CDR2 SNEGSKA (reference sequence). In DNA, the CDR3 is TGCAGTGCTAGAGGATTAGCGGGGGGGCCGAGCGAAGGGGAGACCCAGTACTTC. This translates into CSARGLAGGPSEGETQYF.

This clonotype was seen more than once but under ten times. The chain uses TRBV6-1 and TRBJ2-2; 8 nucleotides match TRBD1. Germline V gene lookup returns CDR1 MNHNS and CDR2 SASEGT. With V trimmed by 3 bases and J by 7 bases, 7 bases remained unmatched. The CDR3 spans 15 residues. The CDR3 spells CASSDRAGGGGELFF. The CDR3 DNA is TGTGCCAGCAGTGACCGAGCAGGGGGCGGCGGGGAGCTGTTTTTT.

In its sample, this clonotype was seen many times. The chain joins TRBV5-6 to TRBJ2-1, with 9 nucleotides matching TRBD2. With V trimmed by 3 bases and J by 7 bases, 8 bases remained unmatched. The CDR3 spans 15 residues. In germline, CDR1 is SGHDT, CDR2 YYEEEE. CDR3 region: CASSSLAGAGNEQFF. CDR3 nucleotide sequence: TGTGCCAGCAGCTCCTTAGCGGGGGCCGGGAATGAGCAGTTCTTC.

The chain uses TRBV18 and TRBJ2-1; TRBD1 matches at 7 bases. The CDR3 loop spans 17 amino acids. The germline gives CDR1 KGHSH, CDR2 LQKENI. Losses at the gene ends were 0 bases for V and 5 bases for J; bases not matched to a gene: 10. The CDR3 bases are TGTGCCAGCTCACCACCGGCCGCAGGGGGTTTTAACAATGAGCAGTTCTTC. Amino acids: CASSPPAAGGFNNEQFF. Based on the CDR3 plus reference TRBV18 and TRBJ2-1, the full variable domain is NAGVMQNPRHLVRRRGQEARLRCSPMKGHSHVYWYRQLPEEGLKFMVYLQKENIIDESGMPKERFSAEFPKEGPSILRIQQVVRGDSAAYFCASSPPAAGGFNNEQFFGPGTRLTVL.

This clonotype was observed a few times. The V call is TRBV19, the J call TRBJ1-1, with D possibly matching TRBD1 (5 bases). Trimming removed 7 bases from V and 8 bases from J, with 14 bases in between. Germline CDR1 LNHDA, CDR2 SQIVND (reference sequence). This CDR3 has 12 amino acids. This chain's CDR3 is CASTSLDREAFF. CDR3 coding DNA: TGTGCCAGTACTTCCTTAGACAGAGAAGCTTTCTTT.

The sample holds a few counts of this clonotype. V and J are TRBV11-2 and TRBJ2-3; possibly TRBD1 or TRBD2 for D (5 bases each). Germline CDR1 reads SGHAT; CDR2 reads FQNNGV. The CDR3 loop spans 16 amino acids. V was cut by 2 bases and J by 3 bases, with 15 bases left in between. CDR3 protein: CASSLMVSEGTDTQYF. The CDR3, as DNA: TGTGCCAGCAGCTTAATGGTGTCTGAGGGGACAGATACGCAGTATTTT.

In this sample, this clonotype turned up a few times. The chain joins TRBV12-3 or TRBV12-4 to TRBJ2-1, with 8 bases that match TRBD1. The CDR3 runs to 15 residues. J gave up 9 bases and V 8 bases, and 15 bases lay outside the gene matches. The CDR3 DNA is TGTGCCAGCTCAACAGGGGGAGCCCTGGGGGGTGAGCAGTTCTTC. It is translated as CASSTGGALGGEQFF.

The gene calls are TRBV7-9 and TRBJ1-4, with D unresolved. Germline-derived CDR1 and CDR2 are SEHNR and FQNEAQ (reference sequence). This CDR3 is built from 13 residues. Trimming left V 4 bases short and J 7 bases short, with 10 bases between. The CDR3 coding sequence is TGTGCCAGCAGCTCTCTGGAGGGTGAAAAACTGTTTTTT. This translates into CASSSLEGEKLFF.

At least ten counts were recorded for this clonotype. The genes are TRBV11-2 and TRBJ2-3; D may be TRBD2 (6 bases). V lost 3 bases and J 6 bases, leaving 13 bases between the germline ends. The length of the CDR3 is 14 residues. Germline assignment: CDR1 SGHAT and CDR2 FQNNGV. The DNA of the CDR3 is TGTGCCAGCAGCTTGTCTTCTAGCGTGGATACGCAGTATTTT. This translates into CASSLSSSVDTQYF.

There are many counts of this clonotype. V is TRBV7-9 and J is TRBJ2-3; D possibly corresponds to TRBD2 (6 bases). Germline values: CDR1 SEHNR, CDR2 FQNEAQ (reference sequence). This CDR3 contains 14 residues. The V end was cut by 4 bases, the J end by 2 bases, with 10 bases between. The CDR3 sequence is CASSSGLTTDTQYF. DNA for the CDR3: TGTGCCAGCAGCTCGGGACTTACCACAGATACGCAGTATTTT.

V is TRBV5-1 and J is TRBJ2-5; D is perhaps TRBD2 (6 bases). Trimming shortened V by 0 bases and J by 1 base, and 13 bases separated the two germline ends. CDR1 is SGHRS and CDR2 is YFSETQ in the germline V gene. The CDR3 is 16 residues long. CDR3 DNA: TGCGCCAGCAGCTTGGCGGCGGGGACCATCCAAGAGACCCAGTACTTC. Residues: CASSLAAGTIQETQYF. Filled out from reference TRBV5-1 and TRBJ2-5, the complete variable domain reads KAGVTQTPRYLIKTRGQQVTLSCSPISGHRSVSWYQQTPGQGLQFLFEYFSETQRNKGNFPGRFSGRQFSNSRSEMNVSTLELGDSALYLCASSLAAGTIQETQYFGPGTRLLVL.

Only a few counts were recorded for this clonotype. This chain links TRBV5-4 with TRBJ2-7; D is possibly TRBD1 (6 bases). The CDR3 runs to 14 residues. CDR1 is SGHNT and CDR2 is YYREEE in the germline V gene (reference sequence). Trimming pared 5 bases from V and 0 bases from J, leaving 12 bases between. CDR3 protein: CASSLQGNSYEQYF. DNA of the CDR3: TGTGCCAGCAGTCTACAGGGAAACTCCTACGAGCAGTACTTC.

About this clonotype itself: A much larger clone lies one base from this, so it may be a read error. As DNA, the CDR3 is TGTGCCGTCGGGAAACAGGGCGGAGCCGGGGAGCTGTTTTTT. It translates to CAVGKQGGAGELFF. The chain recombines TRBV7-9 with TRBJ2-2; D possibly corresponds to TRBD1 (6 bases). Germline lookup yields CDR1 SEHNR and CDR2 FQNEAQ (reference sequence). There are 14 residues in the CDR3. V lost 11 bases to trimming and J lost 6 bases, with 19 bases between them. Looking up the rest from reference TRBV7-9 and TRBJ2-2 gives the full variable domain: DTGVSQNPRHKITKRGQNVTFRCDPISEHNRLYWYRQTLGQGPEFLTYFQNEAQLEKSRLLSDRFSAERPKGSFSTLEIQRTEQGDSAMYLCAVGKQGGAGELFFGEGSRLTVL.

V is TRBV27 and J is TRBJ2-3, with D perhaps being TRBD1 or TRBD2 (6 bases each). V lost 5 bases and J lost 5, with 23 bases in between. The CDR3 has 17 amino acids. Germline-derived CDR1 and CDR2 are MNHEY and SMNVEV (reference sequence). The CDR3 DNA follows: TGTGCCAGCAGTCCCGACCCTGACAGGCCCGGGGGAGATACGCAGTATTTT. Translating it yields CASSPDPDRPGGDTQYF.

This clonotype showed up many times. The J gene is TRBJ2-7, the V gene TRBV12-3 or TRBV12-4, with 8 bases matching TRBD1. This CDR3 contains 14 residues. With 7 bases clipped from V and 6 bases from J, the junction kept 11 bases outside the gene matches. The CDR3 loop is CASTLDRESREQYF. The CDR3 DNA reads TGTGCCAGCACCCTGGACAGGGAAAGTCGCGAGCAGTACTTC.

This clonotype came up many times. DNA of the CDR3: TGTGCCAGCAGTAGATTGGACAGGGTGGACGAGCAGTACTTC. Translation: CASSRLDRVDEQYF. J is TRBJ2-7 and V is TRBV12-3 or TRBV12-4, with TRBD1 matching 8 bases. V gave up 5 bases and J gave up 5 bases; unmatched junction bases: 8. CDR3 length equals 14 residues.

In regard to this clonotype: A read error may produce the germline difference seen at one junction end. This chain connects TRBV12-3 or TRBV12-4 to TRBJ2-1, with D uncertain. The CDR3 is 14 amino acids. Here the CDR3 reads CASSLSLRYNAQFF. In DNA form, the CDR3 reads TGTGCCAGCAGTTTATCGCTGCGGTACAATGCGCAGTTCTTC.

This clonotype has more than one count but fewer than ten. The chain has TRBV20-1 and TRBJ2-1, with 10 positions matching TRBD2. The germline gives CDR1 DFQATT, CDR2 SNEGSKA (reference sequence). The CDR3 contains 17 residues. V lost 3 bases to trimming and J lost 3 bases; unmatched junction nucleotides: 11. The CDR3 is CSARTPSGGAVYNEQFF. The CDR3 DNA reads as TGCAGTGCTAGGACCCCCAGCGGGGGGGCAGTCTACAATGAGCAGTTCTTC.

Written as DNA, the CDR3 is TGTGCCAGCAGCCCAGGGACTAGCGGGGGGACCAATGAGCAGTTCTTC. This encodes CASSPGTSGGTNEQFF. The gene calls are TRBV7-9 and TRBJ2-1; TRBD2 aligns across 15 bases. V was clipped by 5 bases and J by 6 bases; unmatched bases: 5. CDR3 size: 16 residues. Per the germline V gene, CDR1 is SEHNR and CDR2 is FQNEAQ (reference sequence).

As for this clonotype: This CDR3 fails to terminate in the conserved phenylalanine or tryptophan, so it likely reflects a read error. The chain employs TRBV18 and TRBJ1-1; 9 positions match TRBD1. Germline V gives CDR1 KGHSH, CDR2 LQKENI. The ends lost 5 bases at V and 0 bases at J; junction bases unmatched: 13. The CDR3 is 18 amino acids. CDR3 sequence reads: CASSVSIPGQGVNTEAFL. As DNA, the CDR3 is TGTGCCAGCTCAGTCTCAATTCCGGGACAGGGAGTGAACACTGAAGCTTTCCTT.

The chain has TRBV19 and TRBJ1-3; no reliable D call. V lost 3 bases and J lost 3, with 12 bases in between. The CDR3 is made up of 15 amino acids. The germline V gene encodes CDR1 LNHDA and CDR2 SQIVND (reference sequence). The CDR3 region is CASSILGSFGNTIYF. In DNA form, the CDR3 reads TGTGCCAGTAGTATCTTGGGGTCTTTTGGAAACACCATATATTTT.

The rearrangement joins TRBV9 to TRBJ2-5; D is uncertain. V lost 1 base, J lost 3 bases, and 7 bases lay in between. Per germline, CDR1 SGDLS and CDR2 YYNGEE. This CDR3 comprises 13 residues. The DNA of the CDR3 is TGTGCCAGCAGCGTACAGAGCAAAGAGACCCAGTACTTC. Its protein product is CASSVQSKETQYF.

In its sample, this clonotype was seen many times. The CDR3 nucleotides are TGTGCCTGGAGTGACCACGAGCAGTACTTC. The encoded protein is CAWSDHEQYF. The V and J genes are TRBV30 and TRBJ2-7; D is unresolved. Trimming took 1 base from V and 5 from J, leaving 3 bases between them. Germline V gives CDR1 GTSNPN, CDR2 SVGIG (reference sequence). The CDR3 contains 10 residues.

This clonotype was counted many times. The CDR3 is CASSLYGEVETQYF. CDR3 sequence (DNA): TGTGCCAGCAGCTTATACGGGGAGGTAGAGACCCAGTACTTC. This chain links TRBV7-6 with TRBJ2-5, with a tentative D call TRBD2 (6 bases). Germline lookup yields CDR1 SGHVS and CDR2 FNYEAQ. V was clipped by 2 bases and J by 4 bases, with 11 bases between them. This CDR3 has 14 residues. The entire variable domain, with the rest obtained from reference TRBV7-6 and TRBJ2-5, is as follows: GAGVSQSPRYKVTKRGQDVALRCDPISGHVSLYWYRQALGQGPEFLTYFNYEAQQDKSGLPNDRFSAERPEGSISTLTIQRTEQRDSAMYRCASSLYGEVETQYFGPGTRLLVL.

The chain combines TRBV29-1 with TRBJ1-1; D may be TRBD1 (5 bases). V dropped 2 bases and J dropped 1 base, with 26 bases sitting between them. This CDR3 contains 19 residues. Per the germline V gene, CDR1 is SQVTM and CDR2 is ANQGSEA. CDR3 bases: TGCAGCGTTGAAAATCCCGCTAGGGCAGGGAGAAGTCAGAACACTGAAGCTTTCTTT. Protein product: CSVENPARAGRSQNTEAFF.

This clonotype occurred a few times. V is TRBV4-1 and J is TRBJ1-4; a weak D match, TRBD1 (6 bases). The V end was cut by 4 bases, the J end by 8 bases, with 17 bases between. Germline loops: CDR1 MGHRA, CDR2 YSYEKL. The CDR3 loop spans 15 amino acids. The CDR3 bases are TGCGCCAGCAGCCCTCCACTGGGGGCAGGGGAAAAACTGTTTTTT. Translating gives CASSPPLGAGEKLFF.

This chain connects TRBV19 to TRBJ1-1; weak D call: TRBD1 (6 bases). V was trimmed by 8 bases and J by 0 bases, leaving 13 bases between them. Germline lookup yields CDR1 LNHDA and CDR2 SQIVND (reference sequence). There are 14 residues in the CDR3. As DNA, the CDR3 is TGTGCCAGTCTCCGGACAGACATGAACACTGAAGCTTTCTTT. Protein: CASLRTDMNTEAFF.